This TCR beta chain stems from a study of T-cell reconstitution after alpha-beta-depleted transplantation in children. The library targeted TCRbeta and was prepared with unique molecular identifiers. TCRdb called the PCR reads again in MiXCR, with one record for every CDR3 protein. The profile covers under 400,000 distinct CDR3 sequences, with more than 20% appearing a single time and roughly 11% taken by the ten largest. The length of the CDR3 is 17 residues. Trimming shortened V by 4 bases and J by 2 bases, and 20 bases separated the two germline ends. CDR1 is SGHRS, CDR2 YFSETQ, per germline. V and J are TRBV5-1 and TRBJ2-3; the D gene is possibly TRBD1 (6 bases). This clonotype originated in a male patient under 18 who had a stem cell transplant for acute lymphoblastic leukemia, so the T cells may come from the graft donor. Source: PBMCs, mostly from graft donor cells, taken 180 days after TCRalphabeta/CD19-depleted stem cell transplant. The CDR3 DNA reads TGCGCCAGCAGCCAATTACAGGGCTGGGGCACCACAGATACGCAGTATTTT. Translation: CASSQLQGWGTTDTQYF. Drawing the rest from reference TRBV5-1 and TRBJ2-3, the complete variable domain is KAGVTQTPRYLIKTRGQQVTLSCSPISGHRSVSWYQQTPGQGLQFLFEYFSETQRNKGNFPGRFSGRQFSNSRSEMNVSTLELGDSALYLCASSQLQGWGTTDTQYFGPGTRLTVL.